The sequence of this T cell receptor (beta chain) was determined in a study of T cell repertoires in cytomegalovirus infection. In the study overall: Public TCR beta signatures marked donors with CMV infection and the matching HLA.

The length of the CDR3 is 11 residues. Germline V lookup: CDR1 LNHDA, CDR2 SQIVND (reference sequence). V was pared by 8 bases and J by 3 bases, with 8 bases between. TCRdb re-called the reads through MiXCR, storing one row per CDR3 protein. The data contain under 250,000 distinct CDR3 sequences, 9% to 15% of them singletons. The chain carries TRBV19 and TRBJ2-7; no firm D call. The sample comprised PBMCs. This TCR was recovered from a human donor in good health (CMV status not recorded). Some clones in this sample may be carry-over from other donors' samples. The CDR3: CASSGYYEQYF. For the CDR3, the DNA is TGTGCCAGTTCCGGGTACTACGAGCAGTACTTC.